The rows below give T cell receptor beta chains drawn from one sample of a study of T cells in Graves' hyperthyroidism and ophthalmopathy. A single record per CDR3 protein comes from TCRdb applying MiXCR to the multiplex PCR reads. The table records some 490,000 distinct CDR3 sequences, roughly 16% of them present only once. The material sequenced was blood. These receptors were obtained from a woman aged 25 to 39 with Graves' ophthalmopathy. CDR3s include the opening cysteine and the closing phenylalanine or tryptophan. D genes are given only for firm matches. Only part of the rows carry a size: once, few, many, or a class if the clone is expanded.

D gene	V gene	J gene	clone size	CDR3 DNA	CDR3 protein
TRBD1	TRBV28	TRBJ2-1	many	TGTGCCAGCAGTTTATGGGCCGGGACAGGGTACAATGAGCAGTTCTTC	CASSLWAGTGYNEQFF
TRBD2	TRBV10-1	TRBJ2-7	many	TGCGCCAGCAGTGAGTCGACTAGCGGGAGGGTCGATTGGGAGCAGTACTTC	CASSESTSGRVDWEQYF
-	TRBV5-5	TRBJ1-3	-	TGTGCCAGCAGCTTGGAATCGGCTTACCATGGAAACACCATATATTTT	CASSLESAYHGNTIYF
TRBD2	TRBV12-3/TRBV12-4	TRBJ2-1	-	TGTGCCAGCAATAGCGGGAGGAATGAGCAGTTCTTC	CASNSGRNEQFF
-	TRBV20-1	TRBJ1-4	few	TGCAGTGCTAGTGCGGGGAATGAAAAACTGTTTTTT	CSASAGNEKLFF
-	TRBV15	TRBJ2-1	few	TGTGCCACCAGCAGAGATGGATCAGGGTATTTCGATGAGCAGTTCTTC	CATSRDGSGYFDEQFF
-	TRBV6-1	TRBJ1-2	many	TGTGCCGGCGCACGGGCCAAGATCTATGGCTACACCTTC	CAGARAKIYGYTF
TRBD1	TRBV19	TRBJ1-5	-	TGTGCCAGTCGACAGGGAGGCCAGCCCCAGCATTTT	CASRQGGQPQHF
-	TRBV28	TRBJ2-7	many	TGTGCCAGCAGTTTGAGTCGTTTGGGGCAGTTTCGCGAGCAGTACTTC	CASSLSRLGQFREQYF
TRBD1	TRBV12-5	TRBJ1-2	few	TGTGCTAGTGGTTCACATTCCGGGACAGCGGATGGCTACACCTTC	CASGSHSGTADGYTF
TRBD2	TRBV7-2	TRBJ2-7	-	TGTGCCAGCAGCCCCACGACTAGCGGGAGCTACGAGCAGTACTTC	CASSPTTSGSYEQYF
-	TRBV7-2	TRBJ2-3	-	TGTGCCAGCAGTAATCTACAGGGAACAGATACGCAGTATTTT	CASSNLQGTDTQYF
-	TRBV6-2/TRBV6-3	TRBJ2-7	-	TGTGCCAGCAGTTACCTAAGGACACACGAGCAGTACTTC	CASSYLRTHEQYF
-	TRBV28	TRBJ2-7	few	TGTGCCACCCAAGACAGTAGCGTATCCTACGAGCAGTACTTC	CATQDSSVSYEQYF
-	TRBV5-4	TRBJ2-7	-	TGTGCCAGCAGCTTCGGGGGGCGCACGGACGAGCAGTACTTC	CASSFGGRTDEQYF
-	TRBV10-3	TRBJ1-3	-	TGTGCCATCACCCCCTCCTCTGGAAACACCATATATTTT	CAITPSSGNTIYF
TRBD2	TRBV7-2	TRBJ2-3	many	TGTGCCAGCAGCAAACAGGATAGCGGGAGCCCGCCCACAGATACGCAGTATTTT	CASSKQDSGSPPTDTQYF
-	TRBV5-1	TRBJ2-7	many	TGCGCCAGCAGGGGTAAGGACGTTGGGCACGAGCAGTACTTC	CASRGKDVGHEQYF